The next 10 T cell receptor beta chains were all read from a single sample in a study of blood T cell repertoires in COVID-19. Clones were sequenced by immunoSEQ multiplex PCR, and TCRdb holds only the in-frame ones, with some missing. In the table there are 40,000 to 60,000 clones, around 87% of which are singletons. Input material: peripheral blood. The receptors originated from a man aged 40-55 years with active COVID-19.

The chain employs TRBV25-1 and TRBJ2-4; D is ambiguous. The CDR3 totals 15 residues. Germline lookup yields CDR1 MGHDK and CDR2 SYGVNS. V lost 9 bases and J 1 base, leaving 16 bases between the germline ends. The CDR3 spells CARTYSAWAKNIQYF. CDR3 in DNA: TGTGCCAGGACATATAGTGCCTGGGCCAAAAACATTCAGTACTTC.

The chain joins TRBV3-1 (or the pseudogene TRBV3-2) to TRBJ2-3; 11 positions match TRBD2. The junction had 7 bases not matched to a gene; V was cut back by 4 bases and J by 4 bases. The CDR3 loop spans 16 amino acids. From germline, CDR1 is LGHDT and CDR2 YNNKEL (reference sequence). CDR3 bases: TGTGCCAGCAGCCTTGGCCTAGCGGGAGGAGCAGATACGCAGTATTTT. Protein sequence: CASSLGLAGGADTQYF.

The chain combines TRBV28 with TRBJ1-2; D is unclear. From germline, CDR1 is MDHEN and CDR2 SYDVKM. The length of the CDR3 is 14 residues. The V and J ends lost 3 bases and 8 bases respectively, with 16 bases between them. The CDR3 is CASSFVAGMGGYTF. DNA for the CDR3: TGTGCCAGCAGTTTCGTTGCGGGAATGGGAGGCTACACCTTC.

The gene calls are TRBV7-9 and TRBJ2-3; D is unresolved. CDR1 is SEHNR and CDR2 is FQNEAQ in the germline V gene (reference sequence). Trimming pared 6 bases from V and 0 bases from J, leaving 16 bases between. The CDR3 has 16 residues. CDR3 sequence: CASSPNLQTSTDTQYF. The CDR3 DNA reads TGTGCCAGCAGTCCGAATCTTCAAACTAGCACAGATACGCAGTATTTT.

The chain uses TRBV12-3 or TRBV12-4 and TRBJ1-1, with 9 nucleotides matching TRBD1. This CDR3 is built from 12 residues. The trim removed 6 bases at V and 4 bases at J, leaving 0 bases unmatched. CDR3 nucleotide sequence: TGTGCCAGCAGGACAGGGGGCACTGAAGCTTTCTTT. Its translation: CASRTGGTEAFF.

The chain joins TRBV10-3 to TRBJ2-5; perhaps TRBD1 as D (6 bases). V dropped 6 bases and J dropped 5 bases, with 19 bases sitting between them. Germline V lookup: CDR1 ENHRY, CDR2 SYGVKD. CDR3 length equals 15 residues. The CDR3 region has the DNA TGTGCCATCAGCGGAATACCAGGGGTTCAGGAGACCCAGTACTTC. As protein: CAISGIPGVQETQYF.

The chain carries TRBV14 and TRBJ2-3; maybe TRBD2 (6 bases). CDR1 is SGHDN, CDR2 FVKESK, per germline. V lost 3 bases and J 7 bases, leaving 8 bases between the germline ends. The CDR3 is 12 residues long. The chain's CDR3 is CASSQGRNTQYF. DNA for the CDR3: TGTGCCAGCAGCCAGGGGAGGAATACGCAGTATTTT.

The chain recombines TRBV18 with TRBJ2-1; 10 bases match TRBD1. V lost 3 bases and J lost 9; bases outside the gene matches: 8. This CDR3 region has 15 residues. The germline gives CDR1 KGHSH, CDR2 LQKENI. This CDR3 is CASSPSGTGATEQFF. CDR3 DNA: TGTGCCAGCTCACCGTCCGGGACAGGGGCGACTGAGCAGTTCTTC.

This rearrangement joins TRBV12-3 or TRBV12-4 to TRBJ1-2; 7 bases line up with TRBD1. This CDR3 spans 12 amino acids. The V gene end was trimmed by 6 bases and the J gene end by 8 bases; junction bases not matched to a gene: 6. The CDR3 region is CASREGQEGYTF. CDR3 nucleotide sequence: TGTGCCAGCAGGGAAGGACAGGAAGGCTACACCTTC.

The chain links TRBV5-1 to TRBJ2-7; 8 positions match TRBD2. Germline trimming cut 0 bases from V and 2 bases from J; bases unmatched to any gene: 7. The CDR3 runs to 16 residues. Germline CDR1 is SGHRS and CDR2 is YFSETQ. CDR3 in amino acids: CASSLDGLAGAYEQYF. The CDR3 DNA sequence: TGCGCCAGCAGCTTGGACGGACTAGCAGGGGCCTACGAGCAGTACTTC. The whole variable domain, remainder taken from reference TRBV5-1 and TRBJ2-7, is KAGVTQTPRYLIKTRGQQVTLSCSPISGHRSVSWYQQTPGQGLQFLFEYFSETQRNKGNFPGRFSGRQFSNSRSEMNVSTLELGDSALYLCASSLDGLAGAYEQYFGPGTRLTVT.